The 26 T cell receptor beta chains below come from one sample, sequenced in a study of beta chain features in type 1 diabetes. Expressed TCRB transcripts got sequenced, as all isolated RNA was reverse transcribed. Only in-frame clones appear in the TCRdb table, and some are missing; sequencing was by immunoSEQ multiplex PCR. This sample has some 100,000 clones, with 30% to 50% found just once. Sequenced material: stem cell memory CD4+ T cells from blood. All receptors come from a woman aged 18-35 years in good health.

The rearrangement links TRBV4-1 to TRBJ2-3; D perhaps matches TRBD1 (7 bases). From germline, CDR1 is MGHRA and CDR2 YSYEKL. Deletions cut 3 bases from V and 2 bases from J, with 18 bases between. The CDR3 runs 17 residues. The CDR3 spells CASSQETGRPITDTQYF. CDR3 DNA: TGCGCCAGCAGCCAGGAGACAGGGAGGCCTATCACAGATACGCAGTATTTT.

The chain carries TRBV29-1 and TRBJ1-1; D may be TRBD1 (6 bases). The CDR3 consists of 15 residues. V shed 4 bases and J shed 4 bases, with 19 bases lying between them. Germline V CDR1 and CDR2: SQVTM, ANQGSEA. Written as DNA, the CDR3 is TGCAGCGTTGTAAGTTCTCTCCGGGACACCACTGAAGCTTTCTTT. This encodes CSVVSSLRDTTEAFF.

The V gene is TRBV11-1, the J gene TRBJ2-3, with a tentative D call TRBD1 (5 bases). Germline CDR1 and CDR2: SGHAT and FQDESV (reference sequence). CDR3 length equals 13 residues. V gave up 5 bases and J gave up 0 bases, with 6 bases separating them. The CDR3 spells CASSAGSTDTQYF. In DNA, the CDR3 is TGTGCCAGCAGCGCAGGGAGCACAGATACGCAGTATTTT.

The rearrangement links TRBV15 to TRBJ2-5, with 10 bases aligning to TRBD2. The DNA matches TRBJ2-7 better at its end, which makes the J call doubtful. Germline V lookup: CDR1 LNHNV, CDR2 YYDKDF (reference sequence). CDR3 length: 16 residues. CDR3 protein: CATSRDLTSGTYEQYF. The CDR3, as DNA: TGTGCCACCAGCAGAGATTTAACTAGCGGGACCTACGAGCAGTACTTC.

The chain carries TRBV7-9 and TRBJ2-1; TRBD2 aligns across 11 bases. Germline V gene data show CDR1 as SEHNR and CDR2 as FQNEAQ (reference sequence). The CDR3 is 14 residues long. V gave up 5 bases and J gave up 9 bases; unmatched junction bases: 6. CDR3 region: CASSIQLAGVEQFF. DNA for the CDR3: TGTGCCAGCAGCATCCAACTAGCGGGAGTTGAGCAGTTCTTC.

The chain recombines TRBV7-9 with TRBJ2-7; 7 bases fit TRBD2. From germline, CDR1 is SEHNR and CDR2 FQNEAQ (reference sequence). The V gene end was trimmed by 5 bases and the J gene end by 7 bases; junction bases not matched to a gene: 14. CDR3 size: 15 residues. In DNA form, the CDR3 reads TGTGCCAGCAGCGCTTGGGCGGGAGAGGGGCTGGAGCAGTACTTC. This gives the protein CASSAWAGEGLEQYF.

The chain employs TRBV5-1 and TRBJ2-5; 8 bases line up with TRBD2. Trimming cost V 4 bases and J 4 bases; bases outside gene matches: 9. Germline V CDR1 and CDR2: SGHRS, YFSETQ. CDR3 length: 15 amino acids. The CDR3 region is CASSEAGAPGETQYF. In DNA form, the CDR3 reads TGCGCCAGCAGCGAAGCGGGAGCCCCTGGAGAGACCCAGTACTTC.

The V gene is TRBV4-1, the J gene TRBJ1-2; 7 bases fit TRBD1. This CDR3 is 14 amino acids long. Per germline, CDR1 MGHRA and CDR2 YSYEKL. V shed 4 bases, J shed 5 bases, and the junction held 7 bases outside the gene matches. CDR3 region: CASSPGQWVYGYTF. CDR3 sequence (DNA): TGCGCCAGCAGCCCGGGACAGTGGGTTTATGGCTACACCTTC.

The chain combines TRBV28 with TRBJ2-7; D unresolved. CDR1 MDHEN and CDR2 SYDVKM come from the germline V gene. The CDR3 loop spans 10 amino acids. The V and J ends lost 10 bases and 3 bases respectively, with 7 bases between them. The CDR3 nucleotides read TGTGCCACCCTCGGCTACGAGCAGTACTTC. Its translation is CATLGYEQYF.

This chain joins TRBV7-2 and TRBJ2-1; 11 bases match TRBD2. CDR1 and CDR2 (germline): SGHTA, FQGNSA. The V segment lost 5 bases and the J segment 9 bases; nucleotides outside the gene matches: 9. The CDR3 spans 15 residues. Written as DNA, the CDR3 is TGTGCCAGCAGCCCTTTAGCGGGAGGGCAGCGTGAGCAGTTCTTC. Its protein product is CASSPLAGGQREQFF. The whole variable domain, remainder taken from reference TRBV7-2 and TRBJ2-1, is GAGVSQSPSNKVTEKGKDVELRCDPISGHTALYWYRQSLGQGLEFLIYFQGNSAPDKSGLPSDRFSAERTGGSVSTLTIQRTQQEDSAVYLCASSPLAGGQREQFFGPGTRLTVL.

The table lists this clone with a few counts. The chain uses TRBV11-2 and TRBJ2-7; unclear D gene. In germline, CDR1 is SGHAT, CDR2 FQNNGV. The CDR3 has 13 amino acids. V shed 4 bases and J shed 3 bases, with 10 bases lying between them. The CDR3 DNA sequence: TGTGCCAGCAGCTCTGCCTATAACTACGAGCAGTACTTC. It translates to CASSSAYNYEQYF.

V usage is TRBV19 and J usage is TRBJ2-7; 7 bases map to TRBD1. The V segment lost 5 bases and the J segment 3 bases; nucleotides outside the gene matches: 7. Germline CDR1 and CDR2: LNHDA and SQIVND (reference sequence). The CDR3 runs 14 residues. This CDR3 is CASSFLNRGYEQYF. CDR3 in DNA: TGTGCCAGTAGTTTCCTCAACAGGGGCTACGAGCAGTACTTC.

This clone has a handful of counts. The rearrangement links TRBV2 to TRBJ2-1, with 8 bases that match TRBD2. Trimming cost V 7 bases and J 5 bases; bases outside gene matches: 7. Germline V gives CDR1 SNHLY, CDR2 FYNNEI. The CDR3 length is 14 residues. This CDR3 reads CASMVLAVHNEQFF. The DNA for the CDR3 is TGTGCCAGCATGGTACTAGCGGTCCACAATGAGCAGTTCTTC.

This rearrangement joins TRBV18 to TRBJ1-2, with TRBD1 matching 7 bases. Germline CDR1 KGHSH, CDR2 LQKENI. The CDR3 has 13 amino acids. Trimming at V came to 5 bases and at J to 2 bases, leaving 2 bases not matched to a gene. This CDR3 is CASSSDRNYGYTF. Written as DNA, the CDR3 is TGTGCCAGCTCATCGGACAGGAACTATGGCTACACCTTC.

The V gene is TRBV2, the J gene TRBJ1-5; 9 positions agree with TRBD1. The CDR3 has 16 amino acids. The germline CDR1 and CDR2 sequences are SNHLY and FYNNEI. Trimming took 7 bases from V and 6 from J; bases not matched to a gene: 13. CDR3 loop: CASTPSRGQGSQPQHF. The CDR3, as DNA: TGTGCCAGCACTCCTTCTCGGGGACAGGGCAGTCAGCCCCAGCATTTT.

The rearrangement links TRBV4-1 to TRBJ2-2; D perhaps matches TRBD1 (5 bases). V shed 3 bases and J shed 7 bases, with 18 bases lying between them. This CDR3 region has 16 residues. Germline V gene data show CDR1 as MGHRA and CDR2 as YSYEKL. The CDR3, as DNA: TGCGCCAGCAGCCAGGTTAGGGGATATGACAGCGGGGAGCTGTTTTTT. It encodes CASSQVRGYDSGELFF.

The chain couples TRBV30 to TRBJ2-1, with D perhaps TRBD2 (6 bases). V was shortened by 2 bases and J by 6 bases, with 14 bases between the two germline ends. The CDR3 runs 14 residues. From germline, CDR1 is GTSNPN and CDR2 SVGIG (reference sequence). In DNA, the CDR3 is TGTGCCTGGAGTATAACCGGGGGAACCAATGAGCAGTTCTTC. As protein: CAWSITGGTNEQFF.

The chain joins TRBV6-5 to TRBJ1-1; TRBD1 matches at 9 bases. Germline V lookup: CDR1 MNHEY, CDR2 SVGAGI. V lost 4 bases, J lost 5 bases, and 8 bases stayed unmatched. This CDR3 has 15 residues. The CDR3 DNA is TGTGCCAGCAGTTCTTACAGGGGGCGAAGGACTGAAGCTTTCTTT. It yields the protein CASSSYRGRRTEAFF.

The V gene is TRBV6-5, the J gene TRBJ1-5; no clear D gene. V was shortened by 6 bases and J by 1 base, with 7 bases between the two germline ends. Germline assignment: CDR1 MNHEY and CDR2 SVGAGI. CDR3 size: 13 residues. CDR3 DNA: TGTGCCAGCAGCCCCAAAAGCAATCAGCCCCAGCATTTT. This encodes CASSPKSNQPQHF.

Many counts were recorded for this clone. V and J are TRBV28 and TRBJ2-5; D is ambiguous. V lost 7 bases and J lost 5, with 11 bases in between. This CDR3 contains 12 residues. CDR1 is MDHEN, CDR2 SYDVKM, per germline. In DNA, the CDR3 is TGTGCCAGCACTCCTTCGTCGGAGACCCAGTACTTC. Protein: CASTPSSETQYF.

The chain has TRBV5-4 and TRBJ2-7; 7 positions match TRBD1. With 0 bases clipped from V and 1 base from J, the junction kept 4 bases outside the gene matches. Germline CDR1 and CDR2: SGHNT and YYREEE (reference sequence). The CDR3 has 15 amino acids. The DNA of the CDR3 is TGTGCCAGCAGCTTGGGACAGGGAGTATCCTACGAGCAGTACTTC. This codes for CASSLGQGVSYEQYF.

This clone was counted only a few times. The chain couples TRBV29-1 to TRBJ1-1; D not certain. Germline CDR1 and CDR2: SQVTM and ANQGSEA. The CDR3 sequence is 10 residues long. V lost 4 bases and J 4 bases, leaving 4 bases between the germline ends. CDR3 residues: CSVGATEAFF. The CDR3 coding sequence is TGCAGCGTTGGAGCCACTGAAGCTTTCTTT.

The V gene is TRBV7-9, the J gene TRBJ1-2; D is perhaps TRBD1 (6 bases). CDR1 SEHNR and CDR2 FQNEAQ come from the germline V gene (reference sequence). Trimming pared 5 bases from V and 8 bases from J, leaving 18 bases between. CDR3 length: 14 amino acids. The CDR3 is CASSPTGGGSGYTF. DNA for the CDR3: TGTGCCAGCAGCCCAACGGGCGGGGGCTCCGGCTACACCTTC.

The V call is TRBV6-5, the J call TRBJ1-2, with D possibly TRBD1 on 6 matching bases. Germline V CDR1 and CDR2: MNHEY, SVGAGI. Trimming shortened V by 5 bases and J by 6 bases, and 10 bases separated the two germline ends. The CDR3 length is 12 residues. The CDR3 region is CASSRAGDGYTF. In nucleotides, the CDR3 is TGTGCCAGCAGTAGGGCAGGGGATGGCTACACCTTC.

This rearrangement joins TRBV14 to TRBJ2-7, with 10 bases fitting TRBD1. Trimming at V came to 2 bases and at J to 6 bases, leaving 7 bases not matched to a gene. CDR1 is SGHDN, CDR2 FVKESK, per germline. The CDR3 extends over 15 amino acids. In DNA form, the CDR3 reads TGTGCCAGCAGCCAAAGACAGGGGGCTCTCGGCGAGCAGTACTTC. Amino acids: CASSQRQGALGEQYF.

CDR3 nucleotides: TGCGCCAGCAGGCGCGTCCGCACCTACGAGCAGTACTTC. This translates into CASRRVRTYEQYF. The J gene is TRBJ2-7, the V gene TRBV10-2, with no clear D. Germline CDR1 WSHSY, CDR2 SAAADI. V lost 6 bases and J lost 2, with 11 bases in between. The CDR3 sequence is 13 residues long.